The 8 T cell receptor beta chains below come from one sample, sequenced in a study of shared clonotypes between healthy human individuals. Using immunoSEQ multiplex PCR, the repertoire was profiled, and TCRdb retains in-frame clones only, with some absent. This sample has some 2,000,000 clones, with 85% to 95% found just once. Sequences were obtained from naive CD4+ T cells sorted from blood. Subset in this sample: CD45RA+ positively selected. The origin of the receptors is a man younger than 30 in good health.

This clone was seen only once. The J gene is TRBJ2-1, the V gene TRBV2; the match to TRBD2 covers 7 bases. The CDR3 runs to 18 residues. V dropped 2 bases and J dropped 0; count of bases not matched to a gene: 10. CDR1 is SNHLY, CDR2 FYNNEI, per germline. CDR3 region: CASSESPFGGSSYNEQFF. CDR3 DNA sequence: TGTGCCAGCAGTGAATCCCCATTCGGCGGGAGCTCCTACAATGAGCAGTTCTTC.

In DNA, the CDR3 is TGTGCCTGGAGTGTACAGACTTCTTATTCACCCCTCCACTTT. It specifies CAWSVQTSYSPLHF. The chain carries TRBV30 and TRBJ1-6; the D is unclear. CDR3 length equals 14 residues. Between the trimmed V and J ends, which lost 0 bases and 8 bases, there was a span of 11 bases. The germline V gene has CDR1 GTSNPN and CDR2 SVGIG (reference sequence). Looking up the rest from reference TRBV30 and TRBJ1-6 gives the full variable domain: SQTIHQWPATLVQPVGSPLSLECTVEGTSNPNLYWYRQAAGRGLQLLFYSVGIGQISSEVPQNLSASRPQDRQFILSSKKLLLSDSGFYLCAWSVQTSYSPLHFGNGTRLTVT.

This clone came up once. The CDR3 bases are TGTGCCACCAGCAGAGAACAGGGAATCTATGGCTACACCTTC. It encodes CATSREQGIYGYTF. The chain combines TRBV15 with TRBJ1-2; D is possibly TRBD1 (6 bases). Germline CDR1 LNHNV, CDR2 YYDKDF (reference sequence). Trimming removed 0 bases at V and 4 bases at J, with 9 bases between. This CDR3 contains 14 residues.

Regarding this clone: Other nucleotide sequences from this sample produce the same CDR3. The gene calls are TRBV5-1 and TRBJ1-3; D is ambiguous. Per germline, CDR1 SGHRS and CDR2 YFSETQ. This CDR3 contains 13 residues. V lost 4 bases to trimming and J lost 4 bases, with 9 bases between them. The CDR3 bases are TGCGCCAGCAGCCTCCCGGGGGGAAACACCATATATTTT. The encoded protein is CASSLPGGNTIYF. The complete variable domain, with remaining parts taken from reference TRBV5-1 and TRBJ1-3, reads KAGVTQTPRYLIKTRGQQVTLSCSPISGHRSVSWYQQTPGQGLQFLFEYFSETQRNKGNFPGRFSGRQFSNSRSEMNVSTLELGDSALYLCASSLPGGNTIYFGEGSWLTVV.

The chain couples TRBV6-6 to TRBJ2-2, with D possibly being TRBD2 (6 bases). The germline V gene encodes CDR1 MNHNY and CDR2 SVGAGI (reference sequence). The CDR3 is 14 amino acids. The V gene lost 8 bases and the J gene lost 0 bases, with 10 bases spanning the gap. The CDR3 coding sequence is TGTGCCAGCTGTACGGGGGCGAACACCGGGGAGCTGTTTTTT. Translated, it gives CASCTGANTGELFF.

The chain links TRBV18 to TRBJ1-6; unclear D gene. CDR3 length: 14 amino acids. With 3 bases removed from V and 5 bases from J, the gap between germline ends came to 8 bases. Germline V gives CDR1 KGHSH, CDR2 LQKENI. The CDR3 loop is CASSPVSDNSPLHF. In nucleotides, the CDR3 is TGTGCCAGCTCACCGGTCAGCGATAATTCACCCCTCCACTTT.

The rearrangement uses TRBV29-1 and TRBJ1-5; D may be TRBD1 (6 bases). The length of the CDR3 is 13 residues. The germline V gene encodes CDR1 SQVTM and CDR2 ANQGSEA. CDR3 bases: TGCAGTGCTTACTCAGGGGGCAATCAGCCCCAGCATTTT. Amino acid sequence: CSAYSGGNQPQHF.

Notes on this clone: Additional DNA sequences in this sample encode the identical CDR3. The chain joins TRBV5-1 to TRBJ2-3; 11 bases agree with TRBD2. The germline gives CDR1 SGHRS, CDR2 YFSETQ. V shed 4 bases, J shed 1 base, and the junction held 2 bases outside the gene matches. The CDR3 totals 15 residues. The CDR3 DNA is TGCGCCAGCAGCGCGGGACTAGCGGGCACAGATACGCAGTATTTT. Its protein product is CASSAGLAGTDTQYF.